These 17 T cell receptor beta chains originate from one sample sequenced in a study of blood T cell repertoires in COVID-19. Sequenced by immunoSEQ multiplex PCR; TCRdb stores in-frame clones only, minus some. This sample has 150,000 to 200,000 clones, with 70% to 90% found just once. The sequenced sample was peripheral blood. All receptors derive from a human donor in a cohort sampled during active COVID-19.

This chain uses TRBV11-3 with TRBJ2-7, with 8 bases that match TRBD2. Trimming at V came to 1 base and at J to 4 bases, leaving 6 bases not matched to a gene. From germline, CDR1 is SGHNT and CDR2 YENEEA. This CDR3 has 15 amino acids. For the CDR3, the DNA is TGTGCCAGCAGCTTAGGATTACTAGCGGAGTACGAGCAGTACTTC. Its translation is CASSLGLLAEYEQYF.

V gene TRBV18 combines with J gene TRBJ1-1, with 7 positions matching TRBD1. The CDR3 runs to 16 residues. Trimming removed 2 bases from V and 5 bases from J; junction bases left unmatched: 11. The germline CDR1 and CDR2 sequences are KGHSH and LQKENI. CDR3 nucleotides: TGTGCCAGCTCACCAAAGAGACAGGGAAAATGGACTGAAGCTTTCTTT. Protein sequence: CASSPKRQGKWTEAFF.

This rearrangement joins TRBV6-1 to TRBJ1-1; 10 bases fit TRBD1. CDR3 size: 16 residues. Germline CDR1 is MNHNS and CDR2 is SASEGT. The V gene end was trimmed by 1 base and the J gene end by 6 bases; junction bases not matched to a gene: 8. CDR3 coding DNA: TGTGCCAGCAGTGAAGGGGTGGGACAGGGGACGGCTGAAGCTTTCTTT. This sequence encodes CASSEGVGQGTAEAFF.

This clone was seen just once. This chain connects TRBV5-6 to TRBJ2-5; the match to TRBD2 covers 8 bases. This CDR3 has 15 amino acids. V lost 1 base, J lost 4 bases, and 6 bases stayed unmatched. Germline CDR1 is SGHDT and CDR2 is YYEEEE. As DNA, the CDR3 is TGTGCCAGCAGCTTGTTGCGGGAGGACGGAGAGACCCAGTACTTC. It codes for CASSLLREDGETQYF.

The chain recombines TRBV2 with TRBJ2-1; TRBD2 aligns across 9 bases. The CDR3 consists of 15 residues. Germline loops: CDR1 SNHLY, CDR2 FYNNEI. With 3 bases clipped from V and 10 bases from J, the junction kept 10 bases outside the gene matches. This CDR3 is CASSDLAGPLKEQFF. The CDR3 DNA sequence: TGTGCCAGCAGTGACCTAGCGGGACCATTGAAGGAGCAGTTCTTC.

This rearrangement joins TRBV24-1 to TRBJ2-3; D is perhaps TRBD1 (6 bases). The germline CDR1 and CDR2 sequences are KGHDR and SFDVKD. The germline V and J ends were trimmed by 3 bases and 4 bases, with 16 bases remaining between them. This CDR3 spans 16 amino acids. As DNA, the CDR3 is TGTGCCACCAGTGATAGCTGGGGGCGCCCCGCAGATACGCAGTATTTT. Translating gives CATSDSWGRPADTQYF.

The table lists this clone with a count of one. V gene TRBV10-3 combines with J gene TRBJ2-7; 8 bases agree with TRBD2. The CDR3 has 13 amino acids. Germline V lookup: CDR1 ENHRY, CDR2 SYGVKD. Trimming at V came to 8 bases and at J to 3 bases, leaving 6 bases not matched to a gene. The CDR3 here is CAIGVAGFYEQYF. CDR3 nucleotide sequence: TGTGCCATCGGGGTAGCGGGGTTCTACGAGCAGTACTTC.

The CDR3 region is CASSFGTGLTYEQYF. The CDR3 DNA reads TGCGCCAGCAGCTTCGGGACAGGGCTTACCTACGAGCAGTACTTC. The gene calls are TRBV5-1 and TRBJ2-7, with 9 nucleotides matching TRBD1. This CDR3 comprises 15 residues. V dropped 2 bases and J dropped 2; count of bases not matched to a gene: 5. Germline loops: CDR1 SGHRS, CDR2 YFSETQ.

In its sample, this clone was seen once. The chain links TRBV7-9 to TRBJ2-7; D is perhaps TRBD1 (5 bases). The CDR3 has 13 amino acids. V lost 5 bases and J 2 bases, leaving 10 bases between the germline ends. From germline, CDR1 is SEHNR and CDR2 FQNEAQ (reference sequence). CDR3 amino acids: CASSPQGAYEQYF. CDR3 in DNA: TGTGCCAGCAGCCCTCAGGGTGCCTACGAGCAGTACTTC.

The V gene is TRBV28, the J gene TRBJ1-2; possible D gene TRBD1, 6 bases. Germline-derived CDR1 and CDR2 are MDHEN and SYDVKM. The length of the CDR3 is 13 residues. V lost 11 bases and J lost 3, with 16 bases in between. The CDR3 region is CASFGRGYYGYTF. CDR3 coding DNA: TGTGCCTCCTTTGGCAGGGGATACTATGGCTACACCTTC.

CDR3 DNA: TGTGCCATCAGTGGTGGTAGAGGTCCCTACGAGCAGTACTTC. This encodes CAISGGRGPYEQYF. The chain is built from TRBV10-3 and TRBJ2-7; D not resolved. The V gene lost 4 bases and the J gene lost 2 bases, with 12 bases spanning the gap. Germline V gives CDR1 ENHRY, CDR2 SYGVKD. The CDR3 sequence is 14 residues long.

Only one count was recorded for this clone. The chain carries TRBV28 and TRBJ2-7; no definite D call. V was pared by 5 bases and J by 4 bases, with 6 bases between. Germline V lookup: CDR1 MDHEN, CDR2 SYDVKM. The CDR3 has 11 amino acids. CDR3 region: CASSGVYEQYF. As DNA, the CDR3 is TGTGCCAGCAGTGGAGTATACGAGCAGTACTTC.

CDR3: CASSLLAQGGYEQYF. CDR3 in DNA: TGTGCCAGCAGCTTGCTAGCGCAAGGTGGTTACGAGCAGTACTTC. The V gene is TRBV28, the J gene TRBJ2-7; a weak D match, TRBD2 (6 bases). The CDR3 has 15 amino acids. V dropped 6 bases and J dropped 4 bases, with 19 bases sitting between them. Germline CDR1 MDHEN, CDR2 SYDVKM.

This clone has only a few counts. This chain links TRBV7-9 with TRBJ2-2; 9 nucleotides agree with TRBD2. Germline V gene data show CDR1 as SEHNR and CDR2 as FQNEAQ (reference sequence). This CDR3 region has 16 residues. V gave up 3 bases and J gave up 7 bases; unmatched junction bases: 9. The CDR3 DNA follows: TGTGCCAGCAGCTTTCCGGGACTAGCTTCCCTCGGGGAGCTGTTTTTT. Its protein product is CASSFPGLASLGELFF.

This chain connects TRBV6-2 or TRBV6-3 to TRBJ1-5; 7 bases align to TRBD1. Looked up from germline, CDR1 is MNHEY and CDR2 is SVGEGT. The CDR3 is 14 residues long. The junction had 6 bases not matched to a gene; V was cut back by 6 bases and J by 4 bases. CDR3 residues: CASSATGYNQPQHF. CDR3 coding DNA: TGTGCCAGCAGCGCGACAGGGTATAATCAGCCCCAGCATTTT.

The chain joins TRBV7-9 to TRBJ2-3; 9 positions match TRBD2. The germline V gene encodes CDR1 SEHNR and CDR2 FQNEAQ (reference sequence). J lost 4 bases, V lost 1 base, and 6 bases had no gene match. The CDR3 is 16 amino acids. The CDR3 spells CASSLVLRGGADTQYF. Here the CDR3 DNA reads TGTGCCAGCAGCTTAGTGTTGCGGGGGGGTGCAGATACGCAGTATTTT.

The chain is built from TRBV6-2 or TRBV6-3 and TRBJ2-1, with 7 positions matching TRBD2. The CDR3 is 14 residues long. The V gene end was trimmed by 7 bases and the J gene end by 7 bases; junction bases not matched to a gene: 10. Germline assignment: CDR1 MNHEY and CDR2 SVGEGT. Here the CDR3 reads CASTPGGRMNEQFF. In DNA, the CDR3 is TGTGCCAGCACCCCGGGCGGGAGAATGAATGAGCAGTTCTTC.